This T cell receptor (beta chain) was documented in a study of T cell repertoires in cytomegalovirus infection. Study-wide background: Newly reported HLA-C-restricted and thoroughly characterized HLA-B-restricted CMV epitopes were employed. Indications came from public TCR beta signatures; they pointed to CMV infection and to a matching HLA type.

From germline, CDR1 is MNHEY and CDR2 SVGAGI. The CDR3 consists of 16 residues. The V end was cut by 0 bases, the J end by 1 base, with 12 bases between. TCRdb ran MiXCR on the reads and lists one entry per CDR3 protein. Here the sample spans approximately 990,000 distinct CDR3 sequences, about 33% being singletons. This clonotype was found many times. Its target is not known. Findings and limits, study-wide: CMV carriers having the relevant HLA were flagged by cumulative public TCR beta family frequency. HLA-C-restricted CMV clonotypes gave the most frequent clonotype in two of eight donors.

The material sequenced was cultured CD8+ T cells from PBMCs, taken from culture after CMV antigen stimulation. This chain connects TRBV6-5 to TRBJ1-1, with a possible D match to TRBD1 (5 bases). The origin of this receptor is a human donor in good health (CMV status not recorded). Some clones in this sample may be carry-over from other donors' samples. CDR3 loop: CASSYSWEGPNTEAFF. As DNA, the CDR3 is TGTGCCAGCAGTTACTCGTGGGAGGGGCCGAACACTGAAGCTTTCTTT.